These T cell receptor beta chains were read from a single sample in a study of read filtering for tumor transcriptome and immune sequencing. TCRdb passed the reads through MiXCR, listing each CDR3 protein once. The table shows 35,000 to 40,000 distinct CDR3 sequences, with approximately 15% occurring only once. The sequenced sample consisted of a population of CD138-negative cells sorted from bone marrow. The receptors originated from a donor aged 40 or over with multiple myeloma. Both conserved end residues are part of each CDR3. D genes are given only for firm matches. Clone size is given for some rows only: seen once, a few or many times, or a class if the clone is expanded.

many	TRBJ2-1	TRBV20-1	TRBD1	TGCAGTGCTTCCTCCTCAGGGGGCAATGAGCAGTTCTTC	CSASSSGGNEQFF
many	TRBJ1-1	TRBV12-3/TRBV12-4	TRBD1	TGTGCCAGCACCCCGCAGGGGGCCCTGAACACTGAAGCTTTCTTT	CASTPQGALNTEAFF
many	TRBJ2-3	TRBV2	.	TGTGCCATCGGCCAGGGTGCAAGCACAGATACGCAGTATTTT	CAIGQGASTDTQYF
many	TRBJ1-1	TRBV12-3/TRBV12-4	.	TGTGCCAGCAGTTTTGGACAGAACACTGAAGCTTTCTTT	CASSFGQNTEAFF
many	TRBJ2-3	TRBV7-9	.	TGTGCCAGCAGCCTAACGATTGGGGGGCGCGGAGATACGCAGTATTTT	CASSLTIGGRGDTQYF
many	TRBJ2-1	TRBV25-1	TRBD2	TGTGCCAGCAGTGGGGAGGGGAGGGGGCAGTTCTTC	CASSGEGRGQFF
many	TRBJ2-2	TRBV28	TRBD1	TGTGCCAGCAGTTTTTATTATCGACAGGGGGCCGATGGGGAGCTGTTTTTT	CASSFYYRQGADGELFF
.	TRBJ2-1	TRBV10-3	TRBD2	TGTGCCGCCGCTCCGGGACTAGCGGACTACAATGAGCAGTTCTTC	CAAAPGLADYNEQFF
many	TRBJ2-7	TRBV20-1	.	TGCAGTGCCAGTTTAGCGAACGAGCAGTACTTC	CSASLANEQYF
few	TRBJ2-3	TRBV9	.	TGTGCCAGCAGCGTAACTGGCCGGATTGGAGATACGCAGTATTTT	CASSVTGRIGDTQYF
.	TRBJ2-1	TRBV12-3/TRBV12-4	TRBD2	TGTGCCAGCAGCCCCCTAGCGGGGGGGCCCAGTGAGCAGTTCTTC	CASSPLAGGPSEQFF
many	TRBJ2-5	TRBV10-3	.	TGTGCCATTTCTAGCGCCCAAGAGACCCAGTACTTC	CAISSAQETQYF
many	TRBJ1-5	TRBV11-2	.	TGTGCCAGCAGCGCAGGACCCGGGACTTCCAATAGCAATCAGCCCCAGCATTTT	CASSAGPGTSNSNQPQHF
.	TRBJ1-4	TRBV20-1	.	TGCAGAGTTAGAGATTTCTCGACAACTAATGAAAAACTGTTTTTT	CRVRDFSTTNEKLFF
few	TRBJ2-7	TRBV28	TRBD1	TGTGCCAGCAGTCCCTCCGGGACAGGTCCCCCGAGGGGCTTC	CASSPSGTGPPRGF
few	TRBJ2-5	TRBV28	.	TGTGCCACCGAACCTCTAGCTCTTACAGGCCTCACCGGGTTGGTAAGACAAGAGACCCAGTACTTC	CATEPLALTGLTGLVRQETQYF